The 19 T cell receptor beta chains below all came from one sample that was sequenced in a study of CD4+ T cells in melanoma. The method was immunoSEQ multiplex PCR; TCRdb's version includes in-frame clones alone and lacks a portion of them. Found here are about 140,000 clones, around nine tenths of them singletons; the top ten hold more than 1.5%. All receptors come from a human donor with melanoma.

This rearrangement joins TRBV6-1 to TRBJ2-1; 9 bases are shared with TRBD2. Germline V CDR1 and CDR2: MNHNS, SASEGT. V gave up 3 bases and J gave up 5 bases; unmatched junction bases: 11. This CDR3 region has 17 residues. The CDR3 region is CASSEGGLAGRHNEQFF. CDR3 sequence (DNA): TGTGCCAGCAGTGAGGGGGGCCTAGCGGGGCGCCACAATGAGCAGTTCTTC.

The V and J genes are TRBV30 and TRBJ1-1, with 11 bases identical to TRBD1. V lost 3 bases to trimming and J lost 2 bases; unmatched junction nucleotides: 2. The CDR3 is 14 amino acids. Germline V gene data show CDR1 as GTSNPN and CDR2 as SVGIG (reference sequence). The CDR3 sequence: CAWSRTGGNTEAFF. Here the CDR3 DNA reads TGTGCCTGGAGCAGGACAGGGGGCAACACTGAAGCTTTCTTT. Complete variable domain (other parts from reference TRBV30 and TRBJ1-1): SQTIHQWPATLVQPVGSPLSLECTVEGTSNPNLYWYRQAAGRGLQLLFYSVGIGQISSEVPQNLSASRPQDRQFILSSKKLLLSDSGFYLCAWSRTGGNTEAFFGQGTRLTVV.

CDR3 loop: CASSSSAGINQPQHF. The CDR3 DNA reads as TGTGCCAGCAGTTCCTCCGCAGGGATAAATCAGCCCCAGCATTTT. The V gene is TRBV27, the J gene TRBJ1-5, with D possibly TRBD1 on 5 matching bases. With 4 bases removed from V and 4 bases from J, the gap between germline ends came to 14 bases. The CDR3 loop spans 15 amino acids. Germline lookup yields CDR1 MNHEY and CDR2 SMNVEV (reference sequence).

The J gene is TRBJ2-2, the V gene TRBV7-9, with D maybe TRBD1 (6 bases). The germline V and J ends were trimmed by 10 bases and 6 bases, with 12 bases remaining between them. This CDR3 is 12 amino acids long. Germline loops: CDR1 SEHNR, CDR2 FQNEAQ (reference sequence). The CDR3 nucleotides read TGTGCCAATACAGGGTTTGCCGGGGAGCTGTTTTTT. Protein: CANTGFAGELFF. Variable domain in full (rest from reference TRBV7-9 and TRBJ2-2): DTGVSQNPRHKITKRGQNVTFRCDPISEHNRLYWYRQTLGQGPEFLTYFQNEAQLEKSRLLSDRFSAERPKGSFSTLEIQRTEQGDSAMYLCANTGFAGELFFGEGSRLTVL.

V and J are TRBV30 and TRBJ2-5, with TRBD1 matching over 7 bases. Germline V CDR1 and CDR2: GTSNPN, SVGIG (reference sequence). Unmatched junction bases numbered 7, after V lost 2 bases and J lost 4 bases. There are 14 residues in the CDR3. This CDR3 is CAWSLGAGGETQYF. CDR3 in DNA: TGTGCCTGGAGTCTGGGGGCAGGGGGAGAGACCCAGTACTTC.

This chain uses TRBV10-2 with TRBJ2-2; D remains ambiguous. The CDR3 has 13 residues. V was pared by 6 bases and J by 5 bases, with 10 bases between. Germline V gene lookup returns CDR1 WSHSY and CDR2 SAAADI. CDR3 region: CASRGQSTGELFF. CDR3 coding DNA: TGCGCCAGCAGAGGCCAGTCTACCGGGGAGCTGTTTTTT.

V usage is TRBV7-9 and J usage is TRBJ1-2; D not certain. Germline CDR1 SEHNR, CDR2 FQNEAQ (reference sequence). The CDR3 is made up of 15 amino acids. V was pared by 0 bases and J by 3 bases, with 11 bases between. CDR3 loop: CASSLANRAYYGYTF. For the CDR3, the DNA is TGTGCCAGCAGCTTAGCCAATCGGGCCTACTATGGCTACACCTTC.

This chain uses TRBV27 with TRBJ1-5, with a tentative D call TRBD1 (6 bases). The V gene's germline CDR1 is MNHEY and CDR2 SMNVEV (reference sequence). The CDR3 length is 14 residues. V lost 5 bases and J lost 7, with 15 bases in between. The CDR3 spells CASSPAGVMQPQHF. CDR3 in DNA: TGTGCCAGCAGTCCAGCAGGGGTGATGCAGCCCCAGCATTTT.

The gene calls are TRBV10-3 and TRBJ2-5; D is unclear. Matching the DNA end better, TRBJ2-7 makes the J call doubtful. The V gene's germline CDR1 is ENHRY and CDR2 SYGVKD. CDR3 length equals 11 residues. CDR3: CAISGNYEQYF. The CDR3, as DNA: TGTGCCATCAGCGGCAACTACGAGCAGTACTTC.

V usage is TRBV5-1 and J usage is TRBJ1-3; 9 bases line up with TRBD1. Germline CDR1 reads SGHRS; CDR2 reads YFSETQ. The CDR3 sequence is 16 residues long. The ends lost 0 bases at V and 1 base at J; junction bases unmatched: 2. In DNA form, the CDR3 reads TGCGCCAGCAGCTTGGAGACAGGGGGTTCTGGAAACACCATATATTTT. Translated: CASSLETGGSGNTIYF.

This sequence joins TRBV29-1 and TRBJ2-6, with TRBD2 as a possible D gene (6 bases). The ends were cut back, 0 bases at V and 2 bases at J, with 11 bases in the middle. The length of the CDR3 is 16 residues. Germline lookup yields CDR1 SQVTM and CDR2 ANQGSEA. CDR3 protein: CSVEDRRGAGANVLTF. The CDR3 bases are TGCAGCGTTGAAGATCGACGCGGGGCTGGGGCCAACGTCCTGACTTTC.

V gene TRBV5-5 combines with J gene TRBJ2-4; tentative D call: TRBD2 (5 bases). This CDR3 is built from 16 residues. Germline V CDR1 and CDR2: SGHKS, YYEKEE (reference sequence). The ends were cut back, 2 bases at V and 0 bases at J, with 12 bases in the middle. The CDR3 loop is CASSLTLGVAKNIQYF. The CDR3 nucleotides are TGTGCCAGCAGCTTAACACTCGGGGTAGCCAAAAACATTCAGTACTTC.

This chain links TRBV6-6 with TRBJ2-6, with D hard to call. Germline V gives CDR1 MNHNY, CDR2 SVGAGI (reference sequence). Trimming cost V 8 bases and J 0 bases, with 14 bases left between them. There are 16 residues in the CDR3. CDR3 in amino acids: CASRFLQSSGANVLTF. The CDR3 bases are TGTGCCAGCCGCTTCCTTCAGTCCTCTGGGGCCAACGTCCTGACTTTC.

Here the CDR3 DNA reads TGCGCCAGCAACCGGGATACTACCTACGAGCAGTACTTC. Translation: CASNRDTTYEQYF. V and J are TRBV5-1 and TRBJ2-7, with D possibly matching TRBD2 (5 bases). CDR3 length equals 13 residues. V lost 6 bases and J 2 bases, leaving 12 bases between the germline ends. Germline V gene lookup returns CDR1 SGHRS and CDR2 YFSETQ.

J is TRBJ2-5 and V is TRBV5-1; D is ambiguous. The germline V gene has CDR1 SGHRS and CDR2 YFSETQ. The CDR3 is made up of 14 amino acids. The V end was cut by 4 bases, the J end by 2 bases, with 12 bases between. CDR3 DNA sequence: TGCGCCAGCAGCGGCCTTTCGGGTCAAGAGACCCAGTACTTC. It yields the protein CASSGLSGQETQYF.

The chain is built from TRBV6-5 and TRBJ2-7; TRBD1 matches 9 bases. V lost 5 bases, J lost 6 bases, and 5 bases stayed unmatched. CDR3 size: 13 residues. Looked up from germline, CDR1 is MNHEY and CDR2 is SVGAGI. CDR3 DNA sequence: TGTGCCAGCAGTCGTGACAGGGGGGTCGAGCAGTACTTC. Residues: CASSRDRGVEQYF.

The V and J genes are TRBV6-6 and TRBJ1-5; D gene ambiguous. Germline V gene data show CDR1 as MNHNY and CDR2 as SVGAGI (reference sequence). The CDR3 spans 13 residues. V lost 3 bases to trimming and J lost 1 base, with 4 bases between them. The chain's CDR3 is CASSYYSNQPQHF. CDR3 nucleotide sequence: TGTGCCAGCAGTTATTACAGCAATCAGCCCCAGCATTTT.

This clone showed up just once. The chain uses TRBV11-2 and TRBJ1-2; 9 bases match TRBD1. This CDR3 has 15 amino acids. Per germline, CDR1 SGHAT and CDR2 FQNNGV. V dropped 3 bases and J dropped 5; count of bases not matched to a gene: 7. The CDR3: CASSFSTGGGYGYTF. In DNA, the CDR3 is TGTGCCAGCAGCTTTTCCACAGGGGGCGGATATGGCTACACCTTC.

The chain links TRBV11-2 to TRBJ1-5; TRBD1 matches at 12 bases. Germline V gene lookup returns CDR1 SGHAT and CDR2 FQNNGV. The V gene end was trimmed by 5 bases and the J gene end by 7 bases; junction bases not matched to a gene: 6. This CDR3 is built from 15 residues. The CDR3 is CASSEGTGGSQPQHF. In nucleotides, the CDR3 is TGTGCCAGCAGCGAAGGGACAGGGGGCAGCCAGCCCCAGCATTTT.